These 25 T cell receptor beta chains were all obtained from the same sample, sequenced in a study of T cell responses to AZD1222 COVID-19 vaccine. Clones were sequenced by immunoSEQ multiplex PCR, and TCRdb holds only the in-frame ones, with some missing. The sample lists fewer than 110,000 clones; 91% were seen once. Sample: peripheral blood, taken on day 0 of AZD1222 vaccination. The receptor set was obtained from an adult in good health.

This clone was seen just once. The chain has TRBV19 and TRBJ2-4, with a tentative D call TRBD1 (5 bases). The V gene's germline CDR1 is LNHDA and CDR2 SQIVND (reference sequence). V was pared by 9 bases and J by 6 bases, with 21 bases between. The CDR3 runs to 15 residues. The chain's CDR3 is CASSSGQLRGNIQYF. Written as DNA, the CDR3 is TGTGCCAGCTCCTCCGGGCAGCTTAGGGGAAACATTCAGTACTTC.

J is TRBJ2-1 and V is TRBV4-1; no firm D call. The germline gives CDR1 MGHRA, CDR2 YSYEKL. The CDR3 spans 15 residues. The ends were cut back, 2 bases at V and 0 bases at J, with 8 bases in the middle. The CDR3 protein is CASSQLGLSYNEQFF. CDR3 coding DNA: TGCGCCAGCAGCCAATTAGGGCTCTCCTACAATGAGCAGTTCTTC.

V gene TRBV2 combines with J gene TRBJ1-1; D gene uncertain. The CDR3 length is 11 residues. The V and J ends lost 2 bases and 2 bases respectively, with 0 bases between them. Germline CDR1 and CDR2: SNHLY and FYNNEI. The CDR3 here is CASSENTEAFF. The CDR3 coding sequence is TGTGCCAGCAGTGAAAACACTGAAGCTTTCTTT.

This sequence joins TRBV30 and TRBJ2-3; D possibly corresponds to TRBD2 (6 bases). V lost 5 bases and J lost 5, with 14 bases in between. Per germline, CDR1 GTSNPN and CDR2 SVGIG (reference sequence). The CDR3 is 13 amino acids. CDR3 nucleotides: TGTGCCTGGTCCACTTGGGGGGAAGATACGCAGTATTTT. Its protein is CAWSTWGEDTQYF.

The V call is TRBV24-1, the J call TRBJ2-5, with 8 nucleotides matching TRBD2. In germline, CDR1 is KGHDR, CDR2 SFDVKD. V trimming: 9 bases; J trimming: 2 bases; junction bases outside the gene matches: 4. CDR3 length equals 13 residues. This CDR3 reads CATRGGFQETQYF. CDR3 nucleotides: TGTGCCACCCGGGGGGGTTTTCAAGAGACCCAGTACTTC.

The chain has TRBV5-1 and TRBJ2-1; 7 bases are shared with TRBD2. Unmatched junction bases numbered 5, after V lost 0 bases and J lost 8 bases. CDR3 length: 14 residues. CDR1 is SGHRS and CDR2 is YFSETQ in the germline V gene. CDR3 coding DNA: TGCGCCAGCAGCTTGGGCGGGAGTAGGTATGAGCAGTTCTTC. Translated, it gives CASSLGGSRYEQFF.

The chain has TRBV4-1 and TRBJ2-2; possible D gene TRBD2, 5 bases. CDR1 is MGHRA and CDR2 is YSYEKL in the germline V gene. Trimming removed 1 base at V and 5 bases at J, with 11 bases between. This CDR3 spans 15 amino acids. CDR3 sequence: CASSQGGRRTGELFF. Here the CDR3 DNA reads TGCGCCAGCAGCCAAGGGGGAAGGAGGACCGGGGAGCTGTTTTTT.

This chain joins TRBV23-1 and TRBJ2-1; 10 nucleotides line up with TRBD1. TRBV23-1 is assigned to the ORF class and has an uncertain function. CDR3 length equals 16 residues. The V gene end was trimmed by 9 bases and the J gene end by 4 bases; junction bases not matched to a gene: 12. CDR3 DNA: TGCGCCAGTAGCCTACCTGGGACAGGGGTTTACAATGAGCAGTTCTTC. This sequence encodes CASSLPGTGVYNEQFF.

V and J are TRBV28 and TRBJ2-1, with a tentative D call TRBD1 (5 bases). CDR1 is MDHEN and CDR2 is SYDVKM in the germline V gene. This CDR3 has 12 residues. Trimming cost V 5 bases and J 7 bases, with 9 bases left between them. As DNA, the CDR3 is TGTGCCAGCAGTAAGGGGTGGAATGAGCAGTTCTTC. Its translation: CASSKGWNEQFF.

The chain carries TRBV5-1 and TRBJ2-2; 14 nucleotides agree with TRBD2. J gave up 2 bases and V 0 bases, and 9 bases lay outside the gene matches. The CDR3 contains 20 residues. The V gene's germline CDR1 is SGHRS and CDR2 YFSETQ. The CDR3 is CASSLARGLAGEPNTGELFF. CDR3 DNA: TGCGCCAGCAGCTTGGCCCGGGGACTAGCGGGAGAGCCTAACACCGGGGAGCTGTTTTTT.

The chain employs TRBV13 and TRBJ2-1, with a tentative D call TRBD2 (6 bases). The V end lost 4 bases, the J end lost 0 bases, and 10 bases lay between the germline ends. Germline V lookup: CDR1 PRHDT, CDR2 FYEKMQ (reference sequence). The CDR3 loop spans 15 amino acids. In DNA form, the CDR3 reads TGTGCCAGCAGCTCCTCTAGCGCCTCCTACAATGAGCAGTTCTTC. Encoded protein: CASSSSSASYNEQFF.

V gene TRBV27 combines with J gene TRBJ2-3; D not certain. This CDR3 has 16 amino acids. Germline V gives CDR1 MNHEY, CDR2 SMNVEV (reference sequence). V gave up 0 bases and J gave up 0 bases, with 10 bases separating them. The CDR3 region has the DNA TGTGCCAGCAGTTTATCAGCCCTTTCTAGCACAGATACGCAGTATTTT. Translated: CASSLSALSSTDTQYF.

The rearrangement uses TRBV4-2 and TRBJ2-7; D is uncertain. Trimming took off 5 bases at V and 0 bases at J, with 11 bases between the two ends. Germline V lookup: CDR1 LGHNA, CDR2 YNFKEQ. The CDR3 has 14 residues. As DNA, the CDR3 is TGTGCCAGCAGCTCATTAGTTGGCTCCTACGAGCAGTACTTC. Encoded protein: CASSSLVGSYEQYF.

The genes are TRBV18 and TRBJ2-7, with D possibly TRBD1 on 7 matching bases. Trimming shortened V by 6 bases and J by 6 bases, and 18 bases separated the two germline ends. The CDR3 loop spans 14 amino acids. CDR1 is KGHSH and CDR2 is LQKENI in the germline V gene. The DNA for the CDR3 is TGTGCCAGCTCCCCAGGGGGGTCGGGCCTCGAGCAGTACTTC. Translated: CASSPGGSGLEQYF. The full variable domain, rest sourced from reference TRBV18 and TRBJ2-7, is NAGVMQNPRHLVRRRGQEARLRCSPMKGHSHVYWYRQLPEEGLKFMVYLQKENIIDESGMPKERFSAEFPKEGPSILRIQQVVRGDSAAYFCASSPGGSGLEQYFGPGTRLTVT.

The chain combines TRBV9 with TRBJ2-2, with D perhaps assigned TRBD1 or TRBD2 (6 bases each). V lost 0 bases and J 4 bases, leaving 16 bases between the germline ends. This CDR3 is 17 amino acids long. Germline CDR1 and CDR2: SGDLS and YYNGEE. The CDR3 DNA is TGTGCCAGCAGCGTAGCATCCGGGGGCGTCATCACCGGGGAGCTGTTTTTT. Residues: CASSVASGGVITGELFF.

The DNA for the CDR3 is TGTGCCAGCAGTGAAGCGCCGGCAGCGGGGGGATCCGAGCAGTACTTC. This codes for CASSEAPAAGGSEQYF. The V gene is TRBV2, the J gene TRBJ2-7; 9 nucleotides line up with TRBD2. Germline V lookup: CDR1 SNHLY, CDR2 FYNNEI. This CDR3 has 16 amino acids. The junction had 9 bases not matched to a gene; V was cut back by 0 bases and J by 6 bases.

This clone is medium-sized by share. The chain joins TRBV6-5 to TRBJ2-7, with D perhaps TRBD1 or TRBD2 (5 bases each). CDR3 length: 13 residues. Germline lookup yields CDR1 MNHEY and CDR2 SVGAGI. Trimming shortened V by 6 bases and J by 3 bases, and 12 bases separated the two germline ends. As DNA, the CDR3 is TGTGCCAGCAGCCACCGGGACGGCTACGAGCAGTACTTC. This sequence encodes CASSHRDGYEQYF.

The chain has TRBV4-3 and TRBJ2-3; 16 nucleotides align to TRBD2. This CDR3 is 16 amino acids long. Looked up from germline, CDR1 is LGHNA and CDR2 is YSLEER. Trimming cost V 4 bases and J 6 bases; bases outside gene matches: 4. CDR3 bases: TGCGCCAGCAGCCTGGGACTAGCGGGAGGGCCGGATACGCAGTATTTT. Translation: CASSLGLAGGPDTQYF.

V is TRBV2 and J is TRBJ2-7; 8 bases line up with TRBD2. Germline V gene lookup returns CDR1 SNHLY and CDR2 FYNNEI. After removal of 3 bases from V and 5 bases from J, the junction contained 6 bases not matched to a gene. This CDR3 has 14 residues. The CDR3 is CASSDTSGIDEQYF. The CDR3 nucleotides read TGTGCCAGCAGTGACACTAGCGGTATCGACGAGCAGTACTTC.

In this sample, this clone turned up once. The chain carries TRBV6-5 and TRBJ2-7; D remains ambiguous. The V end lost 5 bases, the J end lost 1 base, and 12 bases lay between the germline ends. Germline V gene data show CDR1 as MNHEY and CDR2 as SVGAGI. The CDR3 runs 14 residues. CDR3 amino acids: CASSHFSSSYEQYF. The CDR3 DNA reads TGTGCCAGCAGTCACTTCAGCTCATCCTACGAGCAGTACTTC.

The CDR3 nucleotides read TGCGCCAGCAGCGGCGGACGGGCAACGGTCCAGTACTTC. Translated: CASSGGRATVQYF. The rearrangement uses TRBV5-1 and TRBJ2-5; no definite D call. This CDR3 has 13 amino acids. V lost 4 bases, J lost 10 bases, and 17 bases lay in between. CDR1 is SGHRS and CDR2 is YFSETQ in the germline V gene. Full variable domain (rest looked up from reference TRBV5-1 and TRBJ2-5): KAGVTQTPRYLIKTRGQQVTLSCSPISGHRSVSWYQQTPGQGLQFLFEYFSETQRNKGNFPGRFSGRQFSNSRSEMNVSTLELGDSALYLCASSGGRATVQYFGPGTRLLVL.

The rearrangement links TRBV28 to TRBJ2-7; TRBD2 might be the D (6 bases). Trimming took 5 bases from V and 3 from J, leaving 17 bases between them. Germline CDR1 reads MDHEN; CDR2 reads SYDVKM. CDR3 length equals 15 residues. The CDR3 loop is CASSGAGTFFYEQYF. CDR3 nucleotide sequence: TGTGCCAGCAGTGGGGCCGGGACTTTCTTCTACGAGCAGTACTTC.

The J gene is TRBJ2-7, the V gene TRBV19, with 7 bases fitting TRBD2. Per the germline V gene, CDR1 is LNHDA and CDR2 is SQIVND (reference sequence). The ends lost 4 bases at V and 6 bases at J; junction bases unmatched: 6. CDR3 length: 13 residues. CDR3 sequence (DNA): TGTGCCAGTAGTAAGTCGACTAGCCGCGAGCAGTACTTC. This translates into CASSKSTSREQYF.

CDR3 in amino acids: CASSPDRGTAVAKNIQYF. CDR3 sequence (DNA): TGTGCCAGCAGTCCGGACAGGGGAACGGCCGTAGCCAAAAACATTCAGTACTTC. The rearrangement links TRBV6-6 to TRBJ2-4; 9 bases map to TRBD1. Germline V gene data show CDR1 as MNHNY and CDR2 as SVGAGI (reference sequence). The CDR3 totals 18 residues. V shed 5 bases, J shed 0 bases, and the junction held 11 bases outside the gene matches.

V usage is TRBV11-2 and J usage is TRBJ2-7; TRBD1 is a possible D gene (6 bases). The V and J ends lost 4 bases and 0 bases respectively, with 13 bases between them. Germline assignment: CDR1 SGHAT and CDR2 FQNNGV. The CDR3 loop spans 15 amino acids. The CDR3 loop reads CASSSRQESSYEQYF. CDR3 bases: TGTGCCAGCAGCTCCCGACAGGAGAGCTCCTACGAGCAGTACTTC.